The present entry profiles one T cell receptor beta chain with its context. Method: immunoSEQ multiplex PCR; TCRdb's copy keeps in-frame clones and lacks some. The sample lists nearly 45,000 clones, approximately 83% seen once, with 2.6% in the top ten. This sample is drawn from a study of STAT5B mutations in CD4+ large granular lymphocyte leukemia. Sequenced sample: CD4+ T cells from blood buffy coats. This sequence was found in a human donor in good health.

The CDR3 sequence is CASRRVGMGLEQYF. Here the CDR3 DNA reads TGTGCCAGCAGGAGGGTGGGAATGGGGCTCGAGCAGTACTTC. J is TRBJ2-7 and V is TRBV6-5; D could derive from TRBD1 or TRBD2 (5 bases each). The CDR3 loop spans 14 amino acids. V lost 6 bases and J lost 6, with 18 bases in between. The germline gives CDR1 MNHEY, CDR2 SVGAGI.